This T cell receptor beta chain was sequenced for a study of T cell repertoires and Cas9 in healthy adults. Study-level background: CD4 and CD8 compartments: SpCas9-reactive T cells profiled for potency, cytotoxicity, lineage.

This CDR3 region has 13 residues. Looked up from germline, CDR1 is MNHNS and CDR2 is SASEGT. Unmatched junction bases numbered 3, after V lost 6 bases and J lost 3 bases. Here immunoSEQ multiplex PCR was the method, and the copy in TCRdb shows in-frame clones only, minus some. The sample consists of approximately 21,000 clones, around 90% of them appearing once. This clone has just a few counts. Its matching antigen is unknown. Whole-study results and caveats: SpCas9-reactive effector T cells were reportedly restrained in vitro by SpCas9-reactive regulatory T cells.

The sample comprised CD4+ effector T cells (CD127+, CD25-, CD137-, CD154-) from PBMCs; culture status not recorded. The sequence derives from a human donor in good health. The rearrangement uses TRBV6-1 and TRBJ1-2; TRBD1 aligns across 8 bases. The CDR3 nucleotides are TGTGCCAGCAGCCTGACAGGGGACTATGGCTACACCTTC. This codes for CASSLTGDYGYTF.